The entry that follows covers one TCR beta chain sequence. This clonotype was observed many times. It lacks a known antigen. There are no base qualities to consult, and no much larger clone falls within one base. The CDR3 measures 15 amino acids from cysteine to phenylalanine. Just the 45-base CDR3 DNA is kept, in frame starting at base 1. V ends up 1 base short and J 2 bases short, with an unmatched junction base count of 5. Sequences SGHTA (CDR1) and FQGNSA (CDR2) are obtained from the germline V gene. In the paper's terms, the treatment or condition label means: in vitro stimulation with specific CMV peptide epitopes to enrich CMV-specific T cells. This sample was included in a study of T cell repertoires in cytomegalovirus infection (dated 2019 in TCRdb). General notes on the study: The peptide stimulations were aimed at well-studied HLA-B-restricted epitopes as well as recently identified HLA-C-restricted CMV epitopes, whose presentation resists viral immunomodulation. Because public TCR beta signatures pointed to carriage of CMV infection together with the matching HLA type, the HLA type of each donor mattered for the analysis.

Overall results and qualifications from the work: Carriers of CMV infection plus the relevant HLA type were discriminated by the cumulative frequency of public TCR beta family members in the study cohort and in an independent approximately 350-donor cohort. In the ex vivo response, HLA-C-restricted CMV-specific TCR beta clonotypes were dominant, and in two of eight donors the single most frequent clonotype came from this HLA-C-restricted group.

Instrument on record: Illumina HiSeq 1500. TCRdb trimmed the raw reads at Q25, called clones with MiXCR and kept productive beta chains. CDR3 protein duplicates are merged, each entry listing the most common genes and DNA. Recorded for this sample are 340,000 or so distinct CDR3 sequences; more than 20% of them occurred a single time. About an eighth of the sample is held by the ten biggest clonotypes. Specimen: cultured PBMCs, collected from culture after CMV antigen stimulation. The clonotype originates from a human donor in good health (CMV status not recorded). Some clones in this sample may be carry-over from other donors' samples. This chain joins TRBV7-2 to TRBJ2-7, and TRBD1 matches 7 of the central bases. The CDR3 corresponds to CASSLEAGGAYEQYF. At the DNA level, the sequence is TGTGCCAGCAGCTTAGAGGCAGGGGGAGCCTACGAGCAGTACTTC.